A single sample is the source of the 5 T cell receptor beta chains below, sequenced in a study of regulatory T cells in long-lasting Graves disease. The sample's time point: persistent/refractory GD, antithyroid drugs over 5 years with positive TRAb. There was RNA extracted from PBMCs, and the TCR library was made from it. Arm-PCR of CDR3 regions and iRepertoire HTBI primers were used to build TCR beta libraries. TCRdb redid the calling of the multiplex PCR reads with MiXCR, one entry per CDR3 protein. The sample yields about 470,000 distinct CDR3 sequences, about a fifth seen once. Source: peripheral blood mononuclear cells (PBMCs), taken when the disease was refractory, from a patient treated with antithyroid drugs. These TCRs come from a female donor with Graves disease.

This clonotype has more than one count but fewer than ten. The chain is built from TRBV10-3 and TRBJ1-2, with TRBD1 matching over 8 bases. V dropped 11 bases and J dropped 6; count of bases not matched to a gene: 11. Germline V gene data show CDR1 as ENHRY and CDR2 as SYGVKD. The CDR3 is 13 residues long. CDR3 sequence (DNA): TGTGCCGCAAGCCGGACAGGGCTTGATGGCTACACCTTC. Its translation: CAASRTGLDGYTF.

Many counts were recorded for this clonotype. The rearrangement links TRBV12-3 or TRBV12-4 to TRBJ2-7, with D possibly TRBD1 on 5 matching bases. Trimming removed 8 bases at V and 3 bases at J, with 11 bases between. CDR3 length: 12 amino acids. The DNA for the CDR3 is TGTGCCAGCTTAGGGGTAAGCTACGAGCAGTACTTC. This encodes CASLGVSYEQYF.

This clonotype was detected ten times or more. The gene calls are TRBV28 and TRBJ1-4, with 7 nucleotides matching TRBD1. CDR1 and CDR2 from the germline V gene are MDHEN and SYDVKM. The CDR3 is 15 amino acids. V shed 6 bases, J shed 3 bases, and the junction held 7 bases outside the gene matches. The DNA of the CDR3 is TGTGCCAGCAGCTTACTCGGGACAGCTAATGAAAAACTGTTTTTT. Its protein product is CASSLLGTANEKLFF.

The CDR3 loop reads CASRIGPSDEQFF. The CDR3 DNA sequence: TGTGCCAGCAGAATAGGGCCCTCGGATGAGCAGTTCTTC. The V gene is TRBV6-2 or TRBV6-3, the J gene TRBJ2-1, with unresolved D. Germline values: CDR1 MNHEY, CDR2 SVGEGT. The CDR3 is made up of 13 amino acids. V was shortened by 6 bases and J by 8 bases, with 14 bases between the two germline ends.

The J gene is TRBJ1-4, the V gene TRBV12-3 or TRBV12-4; TRBD1 might be the D (6 bases). V lost 4 bases, J lost 3 bases, and 9 bases lay in between. The length of the CDR3 is 14 residues. CDR3 amino acids: CASSYREANEKLFF. The CDR3 DNA reads as TGTGCCAGCAGTTACAGGGAGGCTAATGAAAAACTGTTTTTT.